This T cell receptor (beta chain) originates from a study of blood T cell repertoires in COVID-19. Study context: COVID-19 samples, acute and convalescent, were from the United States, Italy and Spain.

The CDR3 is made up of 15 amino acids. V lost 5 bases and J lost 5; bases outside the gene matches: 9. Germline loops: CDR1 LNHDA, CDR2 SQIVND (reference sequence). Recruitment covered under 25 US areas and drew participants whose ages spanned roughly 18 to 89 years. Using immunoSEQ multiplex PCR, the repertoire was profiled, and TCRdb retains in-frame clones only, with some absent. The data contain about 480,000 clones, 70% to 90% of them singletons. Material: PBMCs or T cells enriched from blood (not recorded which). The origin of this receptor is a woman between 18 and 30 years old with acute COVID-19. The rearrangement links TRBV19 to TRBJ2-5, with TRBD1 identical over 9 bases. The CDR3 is CASSPSGQGMETQYF. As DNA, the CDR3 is TGTGCCAGTAGTCCCTCCGGACAGGGGATGGAGACCCAGTACTTC. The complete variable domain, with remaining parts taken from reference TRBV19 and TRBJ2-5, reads DGGITQSPKYLFRKEGQNVTLSCEQNLNHDAMYWYRQDPGQGLRLIYYSQIVNDFQKGDIAEGYSVSREKKESFPLTVTSAQKNPTAFYLCASSPSGQGMETQYFGPGTRLLVL.